Shown below are 32 T cell receptor beta chains from a single sample sequenced in a study of CD8 T cells in Susac syndrome. cDNA came from about 0.5 to 1 ug RNA primed by random hexamers. MiXCR, applied by TCRdb to the immunoSEQ multiplex PCR reads, yields one record per CDR3 protein. The sample has about 300,000 distinct CDR3 sequences; around 91% are singletons. The specimen was CD8+ T cells from PBMCs. These receptors originate from a human donor with multiple sclerosis.

This chain links TRBV4-3 with TRBJ2-1, with TRBD1 matching 8 bases. V trimming: 2 bases; J trimming: 6 bases; junction bases outside the gene matches: 9. CDR1 is LGHNA and CDR2 is YSLEER in the germline V gene. The CDR3 loop spans 16 amino acids. Here the CDR3 reads CASSQLGQAIFNEQFF. The CDR3, as DNA: TGCGCCAGCAGCCAATTGGGACAGGCTATTTTCAATGAGCAGTTCTTC.

This chain links TRBV15 with TRBJ1-2, with D uncertain. Between the trimmed V and J ends, which lost 5 bases and 3 bases, there was a span of 10 bases. Germline values: CDR1 LNHNV, CDR2 YYDKDF (reference sequence). This CDR3 is built from 13 residues. CDR3 bases: TGTGCCACCAGCGAGAGTAGGGACTATGGCTACACCTTC. This codes for CATSESRDYGYTF.

Ten or more counts support this clonotype. V usage is TRBV25-1 and J usage is TRBJ2-5, with D perhaps TRBD1 (5 bases). The ends were cut back, 2 bases at V and 0 bases at J, with 7 bases in the middle. The CDR3 contains 14 residues. Germline lookup yields CDR1 MGHDK and CDR2 SYGVNS. This CDR3 is CASSERGHQETQYF. CDR3 nucleotide sequence: TGTGCCAGCAGTGAAAGGGGCCACCAAGAGACCCAGTACTTC.

The chain is built from TRBV30 and TRBJ1-5, with D possibly matching TRBD1 (6 bases). Trimming left V 1 base short and J 2 bases short, with 12 bases between. Germline loops: CDR1 GTSNPN, CDR2 SVGIG (reference sequence). The CDR3 contains 15 residues. The CDR3 nucleotides are TGTGCCTGGAGTGGGGGGCAAACGCGCAATCAGCCCCAGCATTTT. As protein: CAWSGGQTRNQPQHF.

The genes are TRBV6-1 and TRBJ2-5; TRBD1 might be the D (6 bases). Deletions cut 7 bases from V and 5 bases from J, with 14 bases between. The length of the CDR3 is 13 residues. Germline CDR1 reads MNHNS; CDR2 reads SASEGT. The CDR3 DNA sequence: TGTGCCAGCACCCACAGGGTCCGGGAGACCCAGTACTTC. Protein: CASTHRVRETQYF.

The V call is TRBV14, the J call TRBJ2-7, with D unclear. CDR1 SGHDN and CDR2 FVKESK come from the germline V gene. Trimming cost V 1 base and J 5 bases, with 15 bases left between them. The CDR3 has 15 residues. Here the CDR3 reads CASSQGPTLLHEQYF. CDR3 nucleotide sequence: TGTGCCAGCAGCCAAGGGCCGACGCTCCTCCACGAGCAGTACTTC.

In its sample, this clonotype was seen a few times. The chain has TRBV6-2 or TRBV6-3 and TRBJ2-5; either TRBD1 or TRBD2 may supply D (5 bases each). The germline V and J ends were trimmed by 3 bases and 3 bases, with 11 bases remaining between them. The CDR3 is 14 residues long. Germline V gene sequence: CDR1 MNHEY, CDR2 SVGEGT. The CDR3 nucleotides are TGTGCCAGCAGTTATGGGGGAAGCGAAGAGACCCAGTACTTC. This codes for CASSYGGSEETQYF.

The V and J genes are TRBV4-3 and TRBJ1-6; D not resolved. Germline CDR1 is LGHNA and CDR2 is YSLEER. The V and J ends lost 4 bases and 7 bases respectively, with 20 bases between them. This CDR3 is built from 17 residues. CDR3 sequence reads: CASSRGAGWKENSPLHF. The CDR3, as DNA: TGCGCCAGCAGCCGCGGCGCAGGATGGAAAGAAAATTCACCCCTCCACTTT.

The chain employs TRBV15 and TRBJ2-7; 10 nucleotides line up with TRBD1. The CDR3 is 16 amino acids. Germline CDR1 is LNHNV and CDR2 is YYDKDF (reference sequence). V lost 5 bases to trimming and J lost 2 bases; unmatched junction nucleotides: 9. CDR3 sequence: CATSLTWTGGAYEQYF. The CDR3 coding sequence is TGTGCCACCAGCTTAACGTGGACAGGGGGAGCCTACGAGCAGTACTTC.

The V gene is TRBV15, the J gene TRBJ2-7; D is possibly TRBD2 (6 bases). V gave up 9 bases and J gave up 4 bases, with 19 bases separating them. Germline lookup yields CDR1 LNHNV and CDR2 YYDKDF (reference sequence). The CDR3 extends over 14 amino acids. In nucleotides, the CDR3 is TGTGCCACGAGATTATCCTTCCGGGGGTACGAGCAGTACTTC. Its protein is CATRLSFRGYEQYF.

The sample holds one count of this clonotype. The chain recombines TRBV28 with TRBJ2-5; D is unresolved. V lost 5 bases, J lost 5 bases, and 18 bases lay in between. CDR1 is MDHEN, CDR2 SYDVKM, per germline. The CDR3 is 15 amino acids. This CDR3 is CASSNGPQTVETQYF. Written as DNA, the CDR3 is TGTGCCAGCAGTAACGGACCACAGACCGTGGAGACCCAGTACTTC.

V and J are TRBV7-3 and TRBJ1-1; D may be TRBD1 (6 bases). Germline CDR1 and CDR2: SGHTA and FQGTGA. The CDR3 runs to 14 residues. Trimming shortened V by 5 bases and J by 8 bases, and 18 bases separated the two germline ends. The chain's CDR3 is CASSLNRETQEAFF. The CDR3 region has the DNA TGTGCCAGCAGCCTTAACAGGGAGACCCAGGAAGCTTTCTTT.

J is TRBJ2-7 and V is TRBV4-1, with a weak D call TRBD1 (5 bases). The CDR3 covers 15 residues. Germline V gene lookup returns CDR1 MGHRA and CDR2 YSYEKL. The V end lost 0 bases, the J end lost 5 bases, and 14 bases lay between the germline ends. This chain's CDR3 is CASSQEGMSTDEQYF. In DNA, the CDR3 is TGCGCCAGCAGCCAAGAAGGAATGTCGACAGACGAGCAGTACTTC.

V gene TRBV27 combines with J gene TRBJ1-2; no clear D. V was shortened by 4 bases and J by 2 bases, with 14 bases between the two germline ends. Germline V gene lookup returns CDR1 MNHEY and CDR2 SMNVEV (reference sequence). This CDR3 is built from 15 residues. The CDR3 sequence: CASSSQDRWNYGYTF. CDR3 nucleotides: TGTGCCAGCAGTTCTCAAGACCGGTGGAACTATGGCTACACCTTC.

The chain recombines TRBV7-6 with TRBJ2-7, with 7 bases matching TRBD1. Looked up from germline, CDR1 is SGHVS and CDR2 is FNYEAQ. The CDR3 extends over 13 amino acids. J was trimmed by 4 bases and V by 3 bases; bases with no gene match: 3. The CDR3 loop reads CASSFGTEYEQYF. DNA of the CDR3: TGTGCCAGCAGCTTCGGGACAGAATACGAGCAGTACTTC.

The chain employs TRBV27 and TRBJ2-7; no definite D call. Germline lookup yields CDR1 MNHEY and CDR2 SMNVEV (reference sequence). The CDR3 consists of 18 residues. The germline V and J ends were trimmed by 4 bases and 6 bases, with 28 bases remaining between them. CDR3 coding DNA: TGTGCCAGCAGTTCCCAGACGCGCCTCCTGACCGGATCGGGCGAGCAGTACTTC. Its protein product is CASSSQTRLLTGSGEQYF.

This chain joins TRBV9 and TRBJ2-3; D gene uncertain. The V and J ends lost 4 bases and 1 base respectively, with 10 bases between them. This CDR3 comprises 14 residues. The germline gives CDR1 SGDLS, CDR2 YYNGEE. The CDR3 DNA is TGTGCCAGCAGCCCAAACAAGGGCACAGATACGCAGTATTTT. This sequence encodes CASSPNKGTDTQYF.

The chain recombines TRBV27 with TRBJ1-2; 9 bases agree with TRBD1. J lost 8 bases, V lost 6 bases, and 13 bases had no gene match. This CDR3 spans 15 amino acids. Germline assignment: CDR1 MNHEY and CDR2 SMNVEV (reference sequence). Written as DNA, the CDR3 is TGTGCCAGCAGCCCGTCTCCGGGACAGGGCCGGGGCTACACCTTC. This codes for CASSPSPGQGRGYTF.

V and J are TRBV27 and TRBJ2-5; perhaps TRBD1 as D (6 bases). Trimming shortened V by 5 bases and J by 1 base, and 14 bases separated the two germline ends. The CDR3 runs 15 residues. CDR1 is MNHEY and CDR2 is SMNVEV in the germline V gene (reference sequence). The CDR3 here is CASSPQSDSQETQYF. In DNA, the CDR3 is TGTGCCAGCAGTCCACAGTCGGACAGCCAAGAGACCCAGTACTTC.

V usage is TRBV14 and J usage is TRBJ2-6; D is possibly TRBD2 (5 bases). Germline loops: CDR1 SGHDN, CDR2 FVKESK. V was cut by 0 bases and J by 12 bases, with 15 bases left in between. The CDR3 is made up of 15 amino acids. For the CDR3, the DNA is TGTGCCAGCAGCCAAGATTTCGGGGAGTGGGGCGTCCTGACTTTC. Translation: CASSQDFGEWGVLTF. The complete variable domain, with remaining parts taken from reference TRBV14 and TRBJ2-6, reads EAGVTQFPSHSVIEKGQTVTLRCDPISGHDNLYWYRRVMGKEIKFLLHFVKESKQDESGMPNNRFLAERTGGTYSTLKVQPAELEDSGVYFCASSQDFGEWGVLTFGAGSRLTVL.

This chain links TRBV20-1 with TRBJ2-7, with D perhaps TRBD2 (6 bases). V shed 0 bases and J shed 0 bases, with 15 bases lying between them. Germline V gene sequence: CDR1 DFQATT, CDR2 SNEGSKA (reference sequence). The CDR3 is 16 amino acids. The CDR3 DNA reads as TGCAGTGCTAGAGATATGAGTGGCGGGACCTCCTACGAGCAGTACTTC. Translating it yields CSARDMSGGTSYEQYF.

The rearrangement uses TRBV10-1 and TRBJ2-7; the match to TRBD1 covers 8 bases. Germline values: CDR1 WNHNN, CDR2 SYGVQD (reference sequence). After removal of 2 bases from V and 7 bases from J, the junction contained 16 bases not matched to a gene. The CDR3 consists of 17 residues. The CDR3 bases are TGCGCCAGCAGTGAGAGGGGCAGGGGGCTTCCTACTGATGAGCAGTACTTC. Its protein is CASSERGRGLPTDEQYF.

This clonotype was counted a few times. The chain combines TRBV29-1 with TRBJ2-7; 8 bases line up with TRBD2. Germline trimming cut 0 bases from V and 4 bases from J; bases unmatched to any gene: 14. The CDR3 covers 17 residues. Germline CDR1 and CDR2: SQVTM and ANQGSEA. The CDR3 region has the DNA TGCAGCGTTGAAGAAGGAAGTGGCAGCGGGAGTGGGTACGAGCAGTACTTC. Translated, it gives CSVEEGSGSGSGYEQYF.

The chain recombines TRBV6-4 with TRBJ2-3, with 12 nucleotides matching TRBD2. Germline CDR1 and CDR2: MRHNA and SNTAGT. The V and J ends lost 6 bases and 6 bases, in that order; junction bases with no gene match: 7. The CDR3 is 15 residues long. The CDR3 spells CASSRLAGEDDTQYF. The CDR3 coding sequence is TGTGCCAGCAGCCGACTAGCGGGAGAAGATGATACGCAGTATTTT.

In DNA form, the CDR3 reads TGTGCCAGCAGTTTACCCCCGTGGGGGGACCAGGATACGCAGTATTTT. This gives the protein CASSLPPWGDQDTQYF. The rearrangement joins TRBV28 to TRBJ2-3, with a weak D call TRBD2 (6 bases). Trimming took 2 bases from V and 6 from J, leaving 18 bases between them. Germline CDR1 and CDR2: MDHEN and SYDVKM. The CDR3 is made up of 16 amino acids.

The rearrangement links TRBV9 to TRBJ2-5, with D perhaps TRBD1 (6 bases). The CDR3 runs to 17 residues. Germline CDR1 and CDR2: SGDLS and YYNGEE. V shed 3 bases and J shed 0 bases, with 18 bases lying between them. The CDR3 DNA follows: TGTGCCAGCAGCGCTGGGGGCGGAGCATTCAACCAAGAGACCCAGTACTTC. As protein: CASSAGGGAFNQETQYF.

The gene calls are TRBV19 and TRBJ1-2, with a tentative D call TRBD1 (6 bases). V gave up 3 bases and J gave up 8 bases, with 19 bases separating them. The V gene's germline CDR1 is LNHDA and CDR2 SQIVND (reference sequence). This CDR3 contains 15 residues. The CDR3 region has the DNA TGTGCCAGTAGTATTCCGGGACACCATAAAGAGGGCTACACCTTC. It yields the protein CASSIPGHHKEGYTF.

Turning to this clonotype: Relative to the germline gene, one junction end is altered; a read error may explain this. The chain employs TRBV6-5 and TRBJ1-3; the D gene is possibly TRBD1 (5 bases). CDR1 is MNHEY, CDR2 SVGAGI, per germline. CDR3 length equals 15 residues. The CDR3, as DNA: TGTGCCAGCACTGACAGTGGGAGCTCTGGAAACACCATGTATTTT. Amino acids: CASTDSGSSGNTMYF.

V gene TRBV7-2 combines with J gene TRBJ2-1; possibly TRBD2 for D (6 bases). Germline V CDR1 and CDR2: SGHTA, FQGNSA. The V end lost 4 bases, the J end lost 4 bases, and 17 bases lay between the germline ends. This CDR3 region has 16 residues. The CDR3 nucleotides are TGTGCCAGCAGCTCCCCAGGACTACCCTATTACAATGAGCAGTTCTTC. Its translation: CASSSPGLPYYNEQFF.

V usage is TRBV20-1 and J usage is TRBJ2-2; D tentatively reads TRBD1 or TRBD2 (5 bases each). Looked up from germline, CDR1 is DFQATT and CDR2 is SNEGSKA (reference sequence). V lost 0 bases and J lost 3, with 20 bases in between. The CDR3 runs 18 residues. The CDR3 loop is CSARDPFWDGPYTGELFF. The CDR3 coding sequence is TGCAGTGCTAGAGATCCCTTCTGGGACGGGCCTTACACCGGGGAGCTGTTTTTT.

The chain couples TRBV15 to TRBJ2-5; D ambiguous. Germline loops: CDR1 LNHNV, CDR2 YYDKDF (reference sequence). CDR3 length: 15 residues. V was trimmed by 1 base and J by 2 bases, leaving 11 bases between them. The CDR3 protein is CATSRGEASQETQYF. In nucleotides, the CDR3 is TGTGCCACCAGCAGAGGGGAAGCATCTCAAGAGACCCAGTACTTC.

The chain couples TRBV20-1 to TRBJ2-1; D is unresolved. The V gene lost 2 bases and the J gene lost 4 bases, with 3 bases spanning the gap. This CDR3 contains 11 residues. The germline V gene encodes CDR1 DFQATT and CDR2 SNEGSKA (reference sequence). The CDR3, as DNA: TGCAGTGCTAGATATTACAATGAGCAGTTCTTC. Its protein is CSARYYNEQFF.